This TCR beta chain was documented in a study of T cell responses to AZD1222 COVID-19 vaccine. Study information: Analysis merged second doses at about 4 or about 12 weeks. Study observations and caveats: Reportedly, nearly half the spike-specific TCRs target unmutated variant regions.

Assay: immunoSEQ multiplex PCR; the TCRdb copy retains only in-frame clones and omits some. The sample consists of around 140,000 clones, 90% of them appearing once. Per germline, CDR1 SQVTM and CDR2 ANQGSEA. This CDR3 comprises 13 residues. The germline V and J ends were trimmed by 0 bases and 4 bases, with 7 bases remaining between them. About this clone: The antigen is unknown.

The specimen was peripheral blood, collected on day 0 of AZD1222 vaccination. J is TRBJ2-1 and V is TRBV29-1; D not certain. The source of this sequence is an adult in good health. CDR3 coding DNA: TGCAGCGTTGAAGATACCCCTTACAATGAGCAGTTCTTC. Amino acid sequence: CSVEDTPYNEQFF.